This T cell receptor (beta chain) comes out of a study of blood T cells in healthy people across ages. Study-wide results and limits: Strong correlation linked observed beta diversity and percent naive T cells.

A note on this clonotype: The target antigen is unknown.

The CDR3 is 15 amino acids. Germline lookup yields CDR1 SGHRS and CDR2 YFSETQ. Trimming removed 1 base at V and 6 bases at J, with 16 bases between. A second 7 to 11 cycle PCR used barcoded and J-beta primers. From the 5' RACE reads, TCRdb called clonotypes with MiXCR, one entry per CDR3 protein. The repertoire holds hundreds of thousands of distinct CDR3 sequences, with roughly 25% as singletons. These data were also filed under a second study, of T cells of mothers and their children.

The receptor's source is a boy younger than 18 in good health. Sequencing was done on a sample of blood. The chain links TRBV5-1 to TRBJ1-2; perhaps TRBD1 as D (6 bases). CDR3 residues: CASSLSVQGVDGYTF. The DNA for the CDR3 is TGCGCCAGCAGCTTGTCGGTACAGGGCGTCGATGGCTACACCTTC. The full variable domain, rest sourced from reference TRBV5-1 and TRBJ1-2, is KAGVTQTPRYLIKTRGQQVTLSCSPISGHRSVSWYQQTPGQGLQFLFEYFSETQRNKGNFPGRFSGRQFSNSRSEMNVSTLELGDSALYLCASSLSVQGVDGYTFGSGTRLTVV.